Below, 19 T cell receptor beta chains from the same sample are listed, as sequenced in a study of shared clonotypes between healthy human individuals. Sequencing used immunoSEQ multiplex PCR; TCRdb keeps in-frame clones, though not all of them. Among around 500,000 clones listed, roughly 80% were seen once. Sequenced input: PBMCs. Receptor source: a woman between 40 and 50 years old in good health. Some clones in this sample may be carry-over from other donors' samples.

The rearrangement links TRBV4-3 to TRBJ1-2; 10 positions agree with TRBD1. Germline trimming cut 0 bases from V and 3 bases from J; bases unmatched to any gene: 7. CDR1 and CDR2 (germline): LGHNA, YSLEER. CDR3 length: 17 amino acids. The CDR3 bases are TGCGCCAGCAGCCAAGATTGGGACAGGGGAGGGGACTATGGCTACACCTTC. It is translated as CASSQDWDRGGDYGYTF.

Details on this clone: Possible read error: a much larger clone is one base away. The identical CDR3 is also encoded by other nucleotide sequences in the sample. The genes are TRBV19 and TRBJ2-3, with no clear D. The CDR3 runs to 15 residues. Germline assignment: CDR1 LNHDA and CDR2 SQIVND (reference sequence). The CDR3 spells CASTSSAPRTDTQYF. CDR3 DNA sequence: TGTGCCAGTACCTCATCCGCGCCCCGAACAGATACGCAGTACTTT. The entire variable domain, with the rest obtained from reference TRBV19 and TRBJ2-3, is as follows: DGGITQSPKYLFRKEGQNVTLSCEQNLNHDAMYWYRQDPGQGLRLIYYSQIVNDFQKGDIAEGYSVSREKKESFPLTVTSAQKNPTAFYLCASTSSAPRTDTQYFGPGTRLTVL.

The chain carries TRBV4-1 and TRBJ2-3; D unresolved. This CDR3 has 15 residues. Germline CDR1 is MGHRA and CDR2 is YSYEKL. Between the trimmed V and J ends, which lost 4 bases and 1 base, there was a span of 12 bases. In DNA, the CDR3 is TGCGCCAGCAGCCTTATAAGGTCTCGCACAGATACGCAGTATTTT. It codes for CASSLIRSRTDTQYF.

Note on this clone: A far larger clone differs by one base, so this is likely a read error. The chain has TRBV18 and TRBJ2-7; unclear D gene. V gave up 2 bases and J gave up 2 bases, with 10 bases separating them. The CDR3 is 14 residues long. Per the germline V gene, CDR1 is KGHSH and CDR2 is LQKENI. The CDR3 is CASSPETGPYEQYF. Here the CDR3 DNA reads TGTGCCAGCTCACCAGAGACGGGCCCCTACGAGCAGTACTTC.

The chain recombines TRBV15 with TRBJ1-2, with TRBD1 matching over 7 bases. There are 15 residues in the CDR3. J was trimmed by 6 bases and V by 6 bases; bases with no gene match: 13. From germline, CDR1 is LNHNV and CDR2 YYDKDF (reference sequence). CDR3 in DNA: TGTGCCACCAGGGAACACCACAGGGGAATGAATGGCTACACCTTC. Protein sequence: CATREHHRGMNGYTF. The complete variable domain, with remaining parts taken from reference TRBV15 and TRBJ1-2, reads DAMVIQNPRYQVTQFGKPVTLSCSQTLNHNVMYWYQQKSSQAPKLLFHYYDKDFNNEADTPDNFQSRRPNTSFCFLDIRSPGLGDTAMYLCATREHHRGMNGYTFGSGTRLTVV.

The V gene is TRBV29-1, the J gene TRBJ2-1; 9 nucleotides line up with TRBD2. The CDR3 loop spans 15 amino acids. V lost 3 bases and J lost 0; bases outside the gene matches: 3. CDR1 SQVTM and CDR2 ANQGSEA come from the germline V gene. This CDR3 is CSVDGTSRSYNEQFF. The CDR3 DNA sequence: TGCAGCGTTGACGGGACTAGCCGCTCCTACAATGAGCAGTTCTTC.

This clone was recorded once. A read error is the likely source, as a far larger clone sits one nucleotide away. This chain connects TRBV6-4 to TRBJ1-1; 8 nucleotides align to TRBD1. The length of the CDR3 is 14 residues. Germline lookup yields CDR1 MRHNA and CDR2 SNTAGT. The CDR3 reads CASSPTGENTGAFF. CDR3 in DNA: TGTGCCAGCAGCCCGACAGGGGAGAACACTGGAGCTTTCTTT.

This rearrangement joins TRBV5-1 to TRBJ1-1; tentative D call: TRBD1 (5 bases). Trimming took off 4 bases at V and 2 bases at J, with 12 bases between the two ends. Germline V gene data show CDR1 as SGHRS and CDR2 as YFSETQ. This CDR3 has 14 residues. CDR3 loop: CASSQDSGNTEAFF. In nucleotides, the CDR3 is TGCGCCAGCAGCCAAGACAGTGGTAACACTGAAGCTTTCTTT.

The chain carries TRBV7-2 and TRBJ1-4; no definite D call. V dropped 7 bases and J dropped 5 bases, with 17 bases sitting between them. Per germline, CDR1 SGHTA and CDR2 FQGNSA. This CDR3 has 15 residues. The CDR3 region is CASTLARVENEKLFF. The CDR3, as DNA: TGTGCCAGCACCTTGGCGCGGGTGGAGAATGAAAAACTGTTTTTT.

V gene TRBV2 combines with J gene TRBJ2-7; TRBD1 is a possible D gene (5 bases). Per germline, CDR1 SNHLY and CDR2 FYNNEI. There are 16 residues in the CDR3. Trimming pared 4 bases from V and 9 bases from J, leaving 25 bases between. CDR3 residues: CASSARELGVESRQYF. In DNA, the CDR3 is TGTGCCAGCAGTGCCAGGGAACTTGGGGTCGAAAGCCGGCAGTACTTC.

CDR3 bases: TGTGCCGCCGGGCGGGGGACAGATACGCAGTATTTT. Translated, it gives CAAGRGTDTQYF. This chain links TRBV28 with TRBJ2-3; 7 positions agree with TRBD2. The germline CDR1 and CDR2 sequences are MDHEN and SYDVKM. With 11 bases clipped from V and 3 bases from J, the junction kept 5 bases outside the gene matches. The CDR3 is 12 residues long.

The chain couples TRBV4-1 to TRBJ1-3, with D possibly matching TRBD1 (5 bases). CDR3 length: 16 amino acids. Looked up from germline, CDR1 is MGHRA and CDR2 is YSYEKL. Trimming removed 0 bases at V and 0 bases at J, with 9 bases between. The CDR3 DNA follows: TGCGCCAGCAGCCAAGAAAGGGGTAGCTCTGGAAACACCATATATTTT. It is translated as CASSQERGSSGNTIYF.

Details on this clone: This specimen includes other DNA sequences encoding the same CDR3. The chain uses TRBV29-1 and TRBJ2-3; D call uncertain. Germline V gene lookup returns CDR1 SQVTM and CDR2 ANQGSEA. Trimming took off 4 bases at V and 3 bases at J, with 5 bases between the two ends. The CDR3 spans 11 residues. CDR3 in amino acids: CSVGRTDTQYF. The CDR3 region has the DNA TGCAGCGTTGGACGGACAGATACGCAGTATTTT.

This rearrangement joins TRBV6-1 to TRBJ2-4; no clear D gene. The ends were cut back, 7 bases at V and 1 base at J, with 11 bases in the middle. The V gene's germline CDR1 is MNHNS and CDR2 SASEGT. This CDR3 is built from 14 residues. CDR3 sequence reads: CASKGSTAKNIQYF. For the CDR3, the DNA is TGTGCCAGCAAAGGCAGCACCGCCAAAAACATTCAGTACTTC.

Remarks on this clone: The same CDR3 can be traced to other DNA sequences in this sample. The chain uses TRBV7-9 and TRBJ2-2; D not certain. Germline-derived CDR1 and CDR2 are SEHNR and FQNEAQ (reference sequence). The length of the CDR3 is 14 residues. V was shortened by 5 bases and J by 3 bases, with 10 bases between the two germline ends. The CDR3 DNA reads as TGTGCCAGCAGCCCCCGGGCCTACACCGGGGAGCTGTTTTTT. It translates to CASSPRAYTGELFF.

The chain carries TRBV5-1 and TRBJ1-4, with D unresolved. The CDR3 is made up of 13 amino acids. Trimming pared 0 bases from V and 6 bases from J, leaving 6 bases between. In germline, CDR1 is SGHRS, CDR2 YFSETQ. In nucleotides, the CDR3 is TGCGCCAGCAGCTTGGAGGTCGATGAAAAACTGTTTTTT. It yields the protein CASSLEVDEKLFF.

This chain links TRBV6-1 with TRBJ2-7; weak D call: TRBD1 (6 bases). V was pared by 7 bases and J by 0 bases, with 13 bases between. The CDR3 length is 14 residues. Germline V lookup: CDR1 MNHNS, CDR2 SASEGT. Here the CDR3 reads CASKGQTSSYEQYF. CDR3 nucleotides: TGTGCCAGCAAGGGACAAACCAGCTCCTACGAGCAGTACTTC.

This chain connects TRBV6-1 to TRBJ2-1; no definite D call. Germline V gene data show CDR1 as MNHNS and CDR2 as SASEGT. There are 15 residues in the CDR3. V was clipped by 2 bases and J by 0 bases, with 8 bases between them. DNA for the CDR3: TGTGCCAGCAGTGAAATGGCTGACTCCTACAATGAGCAGTTCTTC. Residues: CASSEMADSYNEQFF.

The J gene is TRBJ1-4, the V gene TRBV7-9, with D possibly TRBD1 on 6 matching bases. Germline-derived CDR1 and CDR2 are SEHNR and FQNEAQ (reference sequence). The CDR3 consists of 13 residues. The V and J ends lost 5 bases and 7 bases respectively, with 11 bases between them. The CDR3 DNA follows: TGTGCCAGCAGCCCAAAAGGGGGTGAAAAACTGTTTTTT. Amino acid sequence: CASSPKGGEKLFF.